The 18 T cell receptor beta chains below come from one sample, sequenced in a study of cytomegalovirus exposure and HLA in healthy donors. The PCR used 60 Vbeta and 13 Jbeta primers. TCRdb keeps only in-frame clones here, not all; method: immunoSEQ multiplex PCR. The sample includes about 160,000 clones, over 75% seen only once; the top ten take 1.5% to 2%. Specimen: PBMCs. These receptors were taken from a woman aged 18-29 years in good health and CMV-seronegative.

The chain combines TRBV5-4 with TRBJ2-3; 7 bases match TRBD2. CDR3 size: 16 residues. Germline V CDR1 and CDR2: SGHNT, YYREEE (reference sequence). With V trimmed by 4 bases and J by 3 bases, 11 bases remained unmatched. In nucleotides, the CDR3 is TGTGCCAGCAGCCCCGGGGCTAGCGGTCGGACAGATACGCAGTATTTT. This encodes CASSPGASGRTDTQYF.

The chain combines TRBV9 with TRBJ1-2; 9 nucleotides agree with TRBD1. The V gene's germline CDR1 is SGDLS and CDR2 YYNGEE. The junction had 4 bases not matched to a gene; V was cut back by 0 bases and J by 13 bases. This CDR3 spans 12 amino acids. The CDR3 is CASSVATGGPTF. The CDR3 coding sequence is TGTGCCAGCAGCGTAGCTACAGGGGGCCCCACCTTC.

The chain couples TRBV5-1 to TRBJ2-7; D gene uncertain. The CDR3 is made up of 13 amino acids. V was pared by 4 bases and J by 2 bases, with 10 bases between. The germline V gene has CDR1 SGHRS and CDR2 YFSETQ. The CDR3 DNA is TGCGCCAGCAGCCCCGGCAGCGCCTACGAGCAGTACTTC. This encodes CASSPGSAYEQYF.

This rearrangement joins TRBV9 to TRBJ1-1; TRBD1 aligns across 9 bases. The CDR3 is 13 residues long. The V gene end was trimmed by 3 bases and the J gene end by 11 bases; junction bases not matched to a gene: 8. Germline V CDR1 and CDR2: SGDLS, YYNGEE. CDR3 in amino acids: CASSEGTGFDAFF. The CDR3 nucleotides read TGTGCCAGCAGCGAGGGGACAGGGTTTGACGCTTTCTTT. Looking up the rest from reference TRBV9 and TRBJ1-1 gives the full variable domain: DSGVTQTPKHLITATGQRVTLRCSPRSGDLSVYWYQQSLDQGLQFLIQYYNGEERAKGNILERFSAQQFPDLHSELNLSSLELGDSALYFCASSEGTGFDAFFGQGTRLTVV.

The CDR3 nucleotides are TGTGCCAGCAGTTACTACGGTTTGAGCGAGCAGTACTTC. Protein sequence: CASSYYGLSEQYF. This sequence joins TRBV6-5 and TRBJ2-7, with unresolved D. V gave up 1 base and J gave up 6 bases, with 10 bases separating them. Germline assignment: CDR1 MNHEY and CDR2 SVGAGI. This CDR3 has 13 residues.

V gene TRBV2 combines with J gene TRBJ2-7; 8 positions match TRBD1. CDR1 and CDR2 from the germline V gene are SNHLY and FYNNEI. This CDR3 spans 14 amino acids. V shed 6 bases, J shed 0 bases, and the junction held 4 bases outside the gene matches. The CDR3 spells CASRTGQGSYEQYF. CDR3 bases: TGTGCCAGCAGGACAGGACAGGGCTCCTACGAGCAGTACTTC.

The V call is TRBV27, the J call TRBJ1-2; 11 bases match TRBD1. The trim removed 6 bases at V and 4 bases at J, leaving 7 bases unmatched. The germline CDR1 and CDR2 sequences are MNHEY and SMNVEV (reference sequence). The CDR3 sequence is 15 residues long. The CDR3 nucleotides read TGTGCCAGCAGACCCGGGACAGGGGGAGCCTATGGCTACACCTTC. Its protein product is CASRPGTGGAYGYTF.

The gene calls are TRBV5-1 and TRBJ2-1; 12 bases are a match to TRBD2. V lost 6 bases to trimming and J lost 7 bases; unmatched junction nucleotides: 8. The germline V gene has CDR1 SGHRS and CDR2 YFSETQ. The CDR3 covers 15 residues. This chain's CDR3 is CASTTLAGGENEQFF. The CDR3 nucleotides are TGCGCCAGCACTACTCTAGCGGGGGGGGAAAATGAGCAGTTCTTC.

V usage is TRBV5-5 and J usage is TRBJ2-1; the D gene is possibly TRBD2 (6 bases). Trimming removed 0 bases from V and 0 bases from J, with 16 bases in between. Per germline, CDR1 SGHKS and CDR2 YYEKEE (reference sequence). The CDR3 spans 18 residues. CDR3 region: CASSLEGLAHSSYNEQFF. The CDR3 DNA reads as TGTGCCAGCAGCTTGGAGGGGCTAGCGCATAGCTCCTACAATGAGCAGTTCTTC.

The V gene is TRBV9, the J gene TRBJ2-1, with 8 bases that match TRBD2. The CDR3 length is 16 residues. From germline, CDR1 is SGDLS and CDR2 YYNGEE. Germline trimming cut 0 bases from V and 5 bases from J; bases unmatched to any gene: 7. The CDR3 loop reads CASSVASGGRNNEQFF. The CDR3 bases are TGTGCCAGCAGCGTAGCCTCCGGCGGGAGGAACAATGAGCAGTTCTTC.

The chain recombines TRBV28 with TRBJ2-5; D perhaps matches TRBD1 (5 bases). The germline V and J ends were trimmed by 2 bases and 4 bases, with 5 bases remaining between them. This CDR3 region has 12 residues. The V gene's germline CDR1 is MDHEN and CDR2 SYDVKM. CDR3 sequence: CASSLDRETQYF. Here the CDR3 DNA reads TGTGCCAGCAGTTTAGACAGAGAGACCCAGTACTTC.

The genes are TRBV18 and TRBJ2-4; D possibly corresponds to TRBD1 (5 bases). Germline CDR1 and CDR2: KGHSH and LQKENI. There are 14 residues in the CDR3. Trimming took off 4 bases at V and 5 bases at J, with 12 bases between the two ends. The CDR3 coding sequence is TGTGCCAGCTCACGACAGCACGGAGAAAACATTCAGTACTTC. Translation gives CASSRQHGENIQYF.

The rearrangement uses TRBV5-4 and TRBJ2-7, with 11 bases fitting TRBD2. Trimming at V came to 4 bases and at J to 1 base, leaving 7 bases not matched to a gene. This CDR3 region has 16 residues. Germline V lookup: CDR1 SGHNT, CDR2 YYREEE (reference sequence). The chain's CDR3 is CASSGILAGASYEQYF. Here the CDR3 DNA reads TGTGCCAGCAGCGGAATACTAGCGGGAGCGTCCTACGAGCAGTACTTC.

The rearrangement links TRBV30 to TRBJ1-6; D is ambiguous. V lost 5 bases, J lost 7 bases, and 12 bases lay in between. This CDR3 has 13 amino acids. Germline values: CDR1 GTSNPN, CDR2 SVGIG (reference sequence). This CDR3 reads CAWSPGINSPLHF. The CDR3 DNA reads TGTGCCTGGTCCCCAGGAATCAATTCACCCCTCCACTTT.

This clone was observed a single time. The chain joins TRBV6-6 to TRBJ2-1; D gene uncertain. Deletions cut 4 bases from V and 4 bases from J, with 14 bases between. This CDR3 region has 15 residues. The germline V gene has CDR1 MNHNY and CDR2 SVGAGI (reference sequence). The CDR3 region is CASSSLVEAYNEQFF. As DNA, the CDR3 is TGTGCCAGCAGTTCTCTAGTGGAAGCTTACAATGAGCAGTTCTTC.

This chain connects TRBV28 to TRBJ2-4; 9 positions match TRBD1. CDR1 is MDHEN and CDR2 is SYDVKM in the germline V gene. V shed 9 bases and J 12 bases; nucleotides not matched to a gene: 15. This CDR3 region has 14 residues. CDR3 protein: CASKAGTGRQNQYF. The CDR3 coding sequence is TGTGCCAGTAAAGCCGGGACAGGGAGACAAAATCAGTACTTC.

The rearrangement links TRBV2 to TRBJ2-7, with D possibly being TRBD1 (5 bases). The CDR3 covers 14 residues. V was trimmed by 4 bases and J by 2 bases, leaving 12 bases between them. Germline V CDR1 and CDR2: SNHLY, FYNNEI. CDR3 nucleotide sequence: TGTGCCAGCAGTGTGCAGGGCCCTACCTACGAGCAGTACTTC. The encoded protein is CASSVQGPTYEQYF. The whole variable domain, filled in from reference TRBV2 and TRBJ2-7, reads EPEVTQTPSHQVTQMGQEVILRCVPISNHLYFYWYRQILGQKVEFLVSFYNNEISEKSEIFDDQFSVERPDGSNFTLKIRSTKLEDSAMYFCASSVQGPTYEQYFGPGTRLTVT.

This rearrangement joins TRBV11-2 to TRBJ1-2, with TRBD1 matching over 7 bases. The J segment lost 6 bases and the V segment lost 3 bases, leaving 7 bases of the junction unmatched. From germline, CDR1 is SGHAT and CDR2 FQNNGV. This CDR3 has 14 residues. CDR3 amino acids: CASSFTDRPNGYTF. CDR3 sequence (DNA): TGTGCCAGCAGCTTTACGGACAGGCCAAATGGCTACACCTTC.